These 13 T cell receptor beta chains came from one sample sequenced in a study of blood T cell repertoires in COVID-19. Measured with immunoSEQ multiplex PCR; TCRdb has only the in-frame clones, and not every one. Of approximately 100,000 clones in the sample, about 80% were seen once. Sequenced input: peripheral blood. Receptors were obtained from a man in his sixties or seventies with active or convalescent COVID-19.

A remark on this clone: Other DNA sequences from this sample encode an identical CDR3 as well. The V call is TRBV3-1 (or the pseudogene TRBV3-2), the J call TRBJ1-4; 7 positions match TRBD1. Germline V CDR1 and CDR2: LGHDT, YNNKEL (reference sequence). This CDR3 comprises 14 residues. V lost 6 bases and J lost 5; bases outside the gene matches: 6. CDR3 loop: CASSQGVTNEKLFF. DNA for the CDR3: TGTGCCAGCAGTCAGGGGGTGACCAATGAAAAACTGTTTTTT.

With respect to this clone: The sample has other DNA sequences that encode this CDR3 too. The chain links TRBV3-1 (or the pseudogene TRBV3-2) to TRBJ1-1; no reliable D call. Germline V gene data show CDR1 as LGHDT and CDR2 as YNNKEL (reference sequence). The CDR3 extends over 13 amino acids. The ends were cut back, 1 base at V and 1 base at J, with 4 bases in the middle. This CDR3 is CASSQGGNTEAFF. The CDR3 bases are TGTGCCAGCAGCCAAGGCGGGAACACTGAAGCTTTCTTT.

V gene TRBV2 combines with J gene TRBJ1-2; 11 positions agree with TRBD1. The V gene end was trimmed by 4 bases and the J gene end by 4 bases; junction bases not matched to a gene: 8. This CDR3 comprises 16 residues. The germline gives CDR1 SNHLY, CDR2 FYNNEI. The CDR3 region has the DNA TGTGCCAGCAGTGTACGGACAGGGGGCGCCGGCTATGGCTACACCTTC. Translated: CASSVRTGGAGYGYTF.

This chain connects TRBV2 to TRBJ1-1; D unclear. V was clipped by 5 bases and J by 1 base, with 8 bases between them. The length of the CDR3 is 13 residues. Germline V gene sequence: CDR1 SNHLY, CDR2 FYNNEI. CDR3 loop: CASSSQRNTEAFF. For the CDR3, the DNA is TGTGCCAGCAGTTCACAGAGGAACACTGAAGCTTTCTTT.

This chain connects TRBV4-3 to TRBJ2-2, with 16 positions matching TRBD2. Germline-derived CDR1 and CDR2 are LGHNA and YSLEER. This CDR3 is built from 17 residues. V dropped 4 bases and J dropped 6; count of bases not matched to a gene: 5. The CDR3 DNA reads TGCGCCAGCAGCCCTATGGGACTAGCGGGGGGGGCCGGGGAGCTGTTTTTT. Translated, it gives CASSPMGLAGGAGELFF.

This clone was detected only once. The chain employs TRBV30 and TRBJ1-2; perhaps TRBD1 as D (6 bases). Germline lookup yields CDR1 GTSNPN and CDR2 SVGIG (reference sequence). The CDR3 covers 14 residues. Between the trimmed V and J ends, which lost 3 bases and 8 bases, there was a span of 19 bases. DNA of the CDR3: TGTGCCTGGAGCGTCCGCGCGGGGGCTCTCGGCTACACCTTC. Protein sequence: CAWSVRAGALGYTF. Full variable domain (missing parts from reference TRBV30 and TRBJ1-2): SQTIHQWPATLVQPVGSPLSLECTVEGTSNPNLYWYRQAAGRGLQLLFYSVGIGQISSEVPQNLSASRPQDRQFILSSKKLLLSDSGFYLCAWSVRAGALGYTFGSGTRLTVV.

The CDR3 DNA reads as TGTGCCAGCAGCTCCCCCGCGGCCGGAAACACTGAAGCTTTCTTT. Its protein product is CASSSPAAGNTEAFF. V usage is TRBV11-2 and J usage is TRBJ1-1; no clear D. This CDR3 comprises 15 residues. V lost 4 bases to trimming and J lost 2 bases, with 14 bases between them. Germline V gene data show CDR1 as SGHAT and CDR2 as FQNNGV.

This chain joins TRBV12-3 or TRBV12-4 and TRBJ2-7; D is undetermined. V dropped 5 bases and J dropped 7 bases, with 12 bases sitting between them. The CDR3 is 12 amino acids. CDR3 sequence (DNA): TGTGCCAGCAGTCGACTTAGATCAGAGCAGTACTTC. Translation gives CASSRLRSEQYF.

The rearrangement uses TRBV5-1 and TRBJ1-2; 12 nucleotides line up with TRBD1. V was pared by 3 bases and J by 8 bases, with 8 bases of the junction left unmatched. CDR1 is SGHRS and CDR2 is YFSETQ in the germline V gene. This CDR3 is built from 15 residues. CDR3 protein: CASSSPGQGATGYTF. The CDR3 bases are TGCGCCAGCAGCTCTCCGGGACAGGGGGCAACAGGCTACACCTTC.

The chain links TRBV30 to TRBJ2-7; TRBD1 is a possible D gene (5 bases). The CDR3 length is 12 residues. V was cut by 3 bases and J by 1 base, with 7 bases left in between. Germline loops: CDR1 GTSNPN, CDR2 SVGIG (reference sequence). The CDR3 loop is CAWRTVSYEQYF. The CDR3 DNA follows: TGTGCCTGGAGGACAGTTTCCTACGAGCAGTACTTC.

The chain recombines TRBV6-2 or TRBV6-3 with TRBJ2-7; 9 bases agree with TRBD1. The CDR3 covers 15 residues. Germline V gives CDR1 MNHEY, CDR2 SVGEGT. Trimming at V came to 1 base and at J to 1 base, leaving 2 bases not matched to a gene. The CDR3 loop reads CASSYYGQGSYEQYF. The CDR3 DNA sequence: TGTGCCAGCAGTTACTACGGACAGGGGTCCTACGAGCAGTACTTC.

V usage is TRBV6-5 and J usage is TRBJ1-2; a weak D match, TRBD1 (5 bases). The CDR3 has 15 residues. Per the germline V gene, CDR1 is MNHEY and CDR2 is SVGAGI. V was pared by 6 bases and J by 1 base, with 15 bases between. CDR3 residues: CASSPALGDNYGYTF. Written as DNA, the CDR3 is TGTGCCAGCAGCCCCGCCCTAGGGGATAACTATGGCTACACCTTC.

In this sample, this clone turned up many times. The chain recombines TRBV5-1 with TRBJ2-1, with 7 positions matching TRBD1. Trimming removed 4 bases from V and 0 bases from J; junction bases left unmatched: 4. The CDR3 runs to 15 residues. Per the germline V gene, CDR1 is SGHRS and CDR2 is YFSETQ. CDR3 DNA: TGCGCCAGCAGCGTGACAGGGAGCTCCTACAATGAGCAGTTCTTC. As protein: CASSVTGSSYNEQFF.